Listed below are T cell receptor beta chains from one sample, sequenced in a study of a mutant IDH1 vaccine in newly diagnosed glioma. These TCRs' antigens remain unknown. Here immunoSEQ multiplex PCR was the method, and the copy in TCRdb shows in-frame clones only, minus some. The profile shows around 58,000 clones, about 86% of them singletons. Material: PBMCs, obtained from a glioma patient whose treatment included an IDH1 peptide vaccine. The receptors shown here come from a man aged 30 to 39 with glioma. Each CDR3 is given with its conserved first and last residue. Fields, in order: V gene, D gene, clone size, CDR3 length, J gene, CDR3 protein, CDR3 DNA. D genes are given only for firm matches. Clone size appears in some rows only: once, few, many, or a class for an expanded clone.

V: TRBV4-2
D: NA
size: NA
length: 14
J: TRBJ1-1
CDR3: CASSFLTVNTEAFF
DNA: TGTGCCAGCAGCTTCTTGACAGTGAACACTGAAGCTTTCTTT

V: TRBV19
D: TRBD2
size: NA
length: 12
J: TRBJ2-1
CDR3: CATYGRYNEQFF
DNA: TGTGCCACCTACGGGAGGTACAATGAGCAGTTCTTC

V: TRBV19
D: NA
size: NA
length: 16
J: TRBJ2-7
CDR3: CASSVLYGGIGGEQYF
DNA: TGTGCCAGTAGTGTTCTTTACGGGGGAATTGGGGGTGAGCAGTACTTC

V: TRBV15
D: NA
size: NA
length: 16
J: TRBJ2-2
CDR3: CATSRGRQVSSGELFF
DNA: TGTGCCACCAGCAGAGGGCGTCAGGTCTCATCCGGGGAGCTGTTTTTT

V: TRBV6-4
D: NA
size: few
length: 13
J: TRBJ2-2
CDR3: CASSGTYTGELFF
DNA: TGTGCCAGCAGTGGGACATACACCGGGGAGCTGTTTTTT

V: TRBV29-1
D: NA
size: NA
length: 12
J: TRBJ2-7
CDR3: CSVGQSAYEQYF
DNA: TGCAGCGTTGGACAGTCAGCCTACGAGCAGTACTTC

V: TRBV28
D: TRBD1
size: NA
length: 15
J: TRBJ2-5
CDR3: CASSPRDRLMETQYF
DNA: TGTGCCAGCAGTCCCCGGGACAGGCTGATGGAGACCCAGTACTTC

V: TRBV6-1
D: TRBD1
size: NA
length: 17
J: TRBJ1-1
CDR3: CASSGEGTAEPNTEAFF
DNA: TGTGCCAGCAGTGGAGAGGGGACAGCCGAACCGAACACTGAAGCTTTCTTT

V: TRBV18
D: TRBD2
size: NA
length: 14
J: TRBJ2-7
CDR3: CASSPPGLAYEQYF
DNA: TGTGCCAGCTCACCACCGGGACTAGCCTACGAGCAGTACTTC

V: TRBV6-1
D: TRBD2
size: NA
length: 15
J: TRBJ2-3
CDR3: CASSLTSGATDTQYF
DNA: TGTGCCAGCAGTCTGACTAGCGGGGCCACAGATACGCAGTATTTT